This T cell receptor beta chain is from a study of T cells in Graves' hyperthyroidism and ophthalmopathy. It was RNA transcripts that yielded the amplified TCR beta CDR3 regions. With the HTBI primer set, the TCR CDR3 went through a first round of RT-PCR. One entry per CDR3 protein, called by TCRdb with MiXCR from the multiplex PCR reads. The sample consists of fewer than 900,000 distinct CDR3 sequences, about 17% of them appearing once. With 5 bases clipped from V and 2 bases from J, the junction kept 6 bases outside the gene matches. This CDR3 contains 15 residues. Germline V lookup: CDR1 MNHNS, CDR2 SASEGT. This clonotype was counted at least ten times.

The specimen was blood. The rearrangement uses TRBV6-1 and TRBJ2-1, with TRBD1 matching over 7 bases. The sequence was obtained from a man younger than 35 with Graves' hyperthyroidism. The CDR3 reads CASSSRDRTYNEQFF. In nucleotides, the CDR3 is TGTGCCAGCAGTTCCAGGGACAGAACCTACAATGAGCAGTTCTTC.